The 12 T cell receptor beta chains given below trace back to one sample, sequenced in a study of blood T cells in healthy people across ages. A second roughly 7 to 11 cycle PCR used barcoded and J-beta primers. One entry per CDR3 protein, called by TCRdb with MiXCR from the 5' RACE reads. The table has about 1.8 million distinct CDR3 sequences, approximately 50% seen once; the top ten hold less than 2.5%. Sequenced: blood. Receptors originate from a middle-aged woman in good health.

This clonotype was observed a handful of times. The gene calls are TRBV6-2 or TRBV6-3 and TRBJ1-4; D gene ambiguous. Germline lookup yields CDR1 MNHEY and CDR2 SVGEGT. V shed 6 bases and J shed 6 bases, with 11 bases lying between them. This CDR3 has 13 amino acids. CDR3 residues: CASRGSFDEKLFF. The CDR3 DNA reads TGTGCCAGCAGGGGCAGTTTCGATGAAAAACTGTTTTTT.

V and J are TRBV7-2 and TRBJ2-5, with 15 bases aligning to TRBD2. Germline lookup yields CDR1 SGHTA and CDR2 FQGNSA. Trimming at V came to 5 bases and at J to 0 bases, leaving 4 bases not matched to a gene. The CDR3 consists of 17 residues. CDR3 DNA: TGTGCCAGCAGCAAGGGACTAGCGGGGGGCCACCAAGAGACCCAGTACTTC. It codes for CASSKGLAGGHQETQYF.

The chain uses TRBV14 and TRBJ1-2; no clear D gene. Per germline, CDR1 SGHDN and CDR2 FVKESK. Trimming took 3 bases from V and 2 from J, leaving 4 bases between them. The CDR3 is 12 amino acids. The CDR3 sequence: CASSHGNYGYTF. The CDR3 nucleotides read TGTGCCAGCAGCCACGGAAACTATGGCTACACCTTC.

The chain recombines TRBV27 with TRBJ1-5; tentative D call: TRBD1 (6 bases). CDR1 is MNHEY and CDR2 is SMNVEV in the germline V gene (reference sequence). The CDR3 totals 16 residues. V lost 2 bases, J lost 6 bases, and 17 bases lay in between. The chain's CDR3 is CASSLDRWGRSQPQHF. In DNA, the CDR3 is TGTGCCAGCAGTTTAGACAGGTGGGGACGTAGTCAGCCCCAGCATTTT.

The rearrangement joins TRBV4-3 to TRBJ2-5; the match to TRBD2 covers 8 bases. V gave up 4 bases and J gave up 5 bases; unmatched junction bases: 12. The CDR3 is 16 residues long. Germline loops: CDR1 LGHNA, CDR2 YSLEER. CDR3 nucleotide sequence: TGCGCCAGCAGCCTGCAGCAAGCGGGGGCCGGGGAGACCCAGTACTTC. This codes for CASSLQQAGAGETQYF.

The CDR3 DNA follows: TGTGCCAGCAGCTTAGCGCCCCTAGCGGGGGGGCGGGGGGCCAAAAACATTCAGTACTTC. This gives the protein CASSLAPLAGGRGAKNIQYF. This chain connects TRBV7-2 to TRBJ2-7; the match to TRBD2 covers 12 bases. The last part of the DNA fits TRBJ2-4 better; the J call may be wrong. CDR3 length: 20 residues. The germline CDR1 and CDR2 sequences are SGHTA and FQGNSA.

The chain combines TRBV7-3 with TRBJ2-5; tentatively, D is TRBD1 (6 bases). Trimming cost V 5 bases and J 0 bases, with 13 bases left between them. Per the germline V gene, CDR1 is SGHTA and CDR2 is FQGTGA. This CDR3 spans 15 amino acids. The CDR3 region is CASSPGAHNQETQYF. CDR3 DNA sequence: TGTGCCAGCAGCCCAGGGGCACACAACCAAGAGACCCAGTACTTC.

The chain joins TRBV13 to TRBJ1-2; 7 positions agree with TRBD1. CDR3 length: 16 amino acids. Germline V gene sequence: CDR1 PRHDT, CDR2 FYEKMQ (reference sequence). The V gene end was trimmed by 5 bases and the J gene end by 7 bases; junction bases not matched to a gene: 16. Here the CDR3 reads CASSNRQGRIEGGYTF. The CDR3 bases are TGTGCCAGCAGCAACCGACAGGGTAGGATCGAGGGTGGCTACACCTTC.

The chain couples TRBV28 to TRBJ2-5, with D uncertain. Germline CDR1 and CDR2: MDHEN and SYDVKM. This CDR3 is built from 16 residues. With 1 base removed from V and 11 bases from J, the gap between germline ends came to 23 bases. The CDR3 here is CASSLFVSLRNNEQYF. The DNA for the CDR3 is TGTGCCAGCAGTTTATTCGTATCTCTCCGGAACAATGAGCAGTACTTC.

V gene TRBV5-1 combines with J gene TRBJ1-5, with D hard to call. The CDR3 covers 14 residues. Trimming stripped 0 bases from V and 3 bases from J, with 7 bases between. CDR1 is SGHRS, CDR2 YFSETQ, per germline. DNA of the CDR3: TGCGCCAGCAGCTTGGAAGGGATCAATCAGCCCCAGCATTTT. As protein: CASSLEGINQPQHF.

The chain is built from TRBV24-1 and TRBJ2-3; D is perhaps TRBD1 or TRBD2 (6 bases each). From germline, CDR1 is KGHDR and CDR2 SFDVKD. V lost 2 bases and J lost 1, with 15 bases in between. This CDR3 comprises 17 residues. The CDR3: CATSDYGRRGGTDTQYF. The CDR3 region has the DNA TGTGCCACCAGTGATTATGGTCGAAGGGGGGGCACAGATACGCAGTATTTT.

The V and J genes are TRBV4-1 and TRBJ2-7; D remains ambiguous. The germline V gene has CDR1 MGHRA and CDR2 YSYEKL. The CDR3 is 13 amino acids. Trimming left V 1 base short and J 3 bases short, with 7 bases between. CDR3 bases: TGCGCCAGCAGCCAAGTCGGTGACTACGAGCAGTACTTC. Translation: CASSQVGDYEQYF.